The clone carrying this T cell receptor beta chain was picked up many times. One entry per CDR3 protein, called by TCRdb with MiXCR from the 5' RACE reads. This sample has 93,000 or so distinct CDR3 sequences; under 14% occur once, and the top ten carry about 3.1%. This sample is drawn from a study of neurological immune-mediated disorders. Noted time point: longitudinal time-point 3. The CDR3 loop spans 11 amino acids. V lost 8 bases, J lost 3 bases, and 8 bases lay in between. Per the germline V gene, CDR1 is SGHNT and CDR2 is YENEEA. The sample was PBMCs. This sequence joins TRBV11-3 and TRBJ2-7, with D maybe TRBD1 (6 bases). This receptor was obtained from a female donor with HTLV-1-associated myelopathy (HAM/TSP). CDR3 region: CASVGHYEQYF. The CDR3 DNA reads TGTGCCAGCGTGGGACACTACGAGCAGTACTTC.